Only a few counts were recorded for the clone carrying this T cell receptor (beta chain). RNA transcripts were the source from which TCR beta CDR3 regions were amplified. HTBI primers served in a first-round RT-PCR, which a second-round multiplex PCR followed. Each CDR3 protein is one row after TCRdb ran MiXCR on the multiplex PCR reads. The sample lists some 750,000 distinct CDR3 sequences, 35% to 50% occurring once. Trimming shortened V by 2 bases and J by 0 bases, and 16 bases separated the two germline ends. CDR1 and CDR2 (germline): MGHDK, SYGVNS. The CDR3 runs to 18 residues. The source of the sample is a study of Graves' ophthalmopathy and Graves' hyperthyroidism. Reliance was placed on clinical symptoms, serum thyroxine, TRAb, thyroid ultrasound and orbital computed tomography for diagnosis.

This clonotype was sampled from an adult man with Graves' ophthalmopathy. Sequenced input: peripheral blood. The chain carries TRBV25-1 and TRBJ2-2; D remains unclear. The chain's CDR3 is CASSEGRTALTNTGELFF. CDR3 nucleotide sequence: TGTGCCAGCAGTGAAGGTCGAACGGCCCTTACGAACACCGGGGAGCTGTTTTTT.